This TCR beta chain was found in a study of T cell responses to AZD1222 COVID-19 vaccine. Study-wide results and caveats: Repertoires were obtained solely post-peak T cell response. The sample set comprised mostly white British donors with more females, and clonal diversity was possibly underestimated. CD4 TCRs associated with vaccination spanned spike, dominating at 160-218 and 743-854.

This CDR3 is 13 amino acids long. Germline CDR1 reads SEHNR; CDR2 reads FQNEAQ (reference sequence). V dropped 2 bases and J dropped 5 bases, with 7 bases sitting between them. Produced via immunoSEQ multiplex PCR; TCRdb's table is partial and in-frame only. In the table there are 150,000 to 200,000 clones, 90% to 95% of which are singletons. Notes on this clone: Its antigen is not known.

The sequencing used peripheral blood, collected 28 days after the second AZD1222 dose. This clonotype was sampled from an adult who received the AZD1222 COVID-19 vaccine. This rearrangement joins TRBV7-9 to TRBJ2-1; D not resolved. The CDR3 loop is CASSLTRDNEQFF. The CDR3 nucleotides read TGTGCCAGCAGCTTAACACGTGACAATGAGCAGTTCTTC.